The clone carrying this T cell receptor beta chain was counted many times. The antigen remains unidentified. A single record per CDR3 protein comes from TCRdb applying MiXCR to the reads. The sample consists of about 490,000 distinct CDR3 sequences, about 26% of them appearing once. The sample belongs to a study of T cell repertoires in cytomegalovirus infection. Study in general: Both CMV infection and a matching HLA type were indicated by public TCR beta signatures.

Study-wide results and limits: CMV-specific TCR beta clonotypes restricted by HLA-C were the ones dominating the ex vivo response. Adding up the frequency of public TCR beta families identified people who carried CMV plus the relevant HLA.

CDR3 size: 13 residues. V lost 6 bases to trimming and J lost 0 bases, with 6 bases between them. The receptor was derived from a human donor in good health (CMV status not recorded). Some clones in this sample may be carry-over from other donors' samples. The specimen sequenced was PBMCs. The chain couples TRBV12-3 or TRBV12-4 to TRBJ1-5; D gene unclear. CDR3 amino acids: CASSLLSNQPQHF. CDR3 in DNA: TGTGCCAGCAGCTTACTTAGCAATCAGCCCCAGCATTTT.